Shown below are 12 T cell receptor beta chains from a single sample sequenced in a study of post-analysis software for immune sequencing data. Study-level results: There were several TRBV segments more frequent in patients than controls, and TRBV5-6, TRBV5-1 and TRBV20-1 were among them.

Presence of unique molecular identifiers characterized the TCR beta cDNA libraries. Via MiXCR, TCRdb re-called the PCR reads, giving one row per CDR3 protein. The table includes around 190,000 distinct CDR3 sequences, around 30% detected once. Their antigens remain unidentified. The sample comprised blood. These TCRs come from a girl aged 2-17 years with multiple sclerosis.

This clonotype is a singleton in its sample. The chain combines TRBV28 with TRBJ1-4, with D possibly being TRBD1 (5 bases). The V gene's germline CDR1 is MDHEN and CDR2 SYDVKM. This CDR3 has 14 residues. With 2 bases removed from V and 6 bases from J, the gap between germline ends came to 10 bases. CDR3 DNA sequence: TGTGCCAGCAGTTTAGGGGCAGGCTATGAAAAACTGTTTTTT. It specifies CASSLGAGYEKLFF.

The V call is TRBV6-4, the J call TRBJ2-5; D ambiguous. The CDR3 has 13 amino acids. Between the trimmed V and J ends, which lost 11 bases and 5 bases, there was a span of 18 bases. Germline CDR1 reads MRHNA; CDR2 reads SNTAGT. The CDR3 sequence is CAENGAWLETQYF. CDR3 bases: TGTGCCGAAAACGGTGCTTGGTTGGAGACCCAGTACTTC.

V gene TRBV12-3 or TRBV12-4 combines with J gene TRBJ2-5, with 8 bases that match TRBD1. Trimming cost V 5 bases and J 4 bases; bases outside gene matches: 12. The CDR3 is made up of 16 amino acids. The CDR3 region is CASSRSGYRGTETQYF. As DNA, the CDR3 is TGTGCCAGCAGTCGATCCGGATACAGGGGGACAGAGACCCAGTACTTC.

This rearrangement joins TRBV20-1 to TRBJ1-6; D is unclear. The germline gives CDR1 DFQATT, CDR2 SNEGSKA (reference sequence). With 2 bases removed from V and 0 bases from J, the gap between germline ends came to 11 bases. This CDR3 comprises 16 residues. The CDR3 DNA follows: TGCAGTGCTAGACTCATTGGGAGCTCCTATAATTCACCCCTCCACTTT. Its protein is CSARLIGSSYNSPLHF.

As regards this clonotype: A read error may be the cause here, since a much bigger clone is one base away. The chain carries TRBV20-1 and TRBJ2-5; a weak D match, TRBD2 (5 bases). Germline CDR1 DFQATT, CDR2 SNEGSKA (reference sequence). Trimming shortened V by 1 base and J by 5 bases, and 14 bases separated the two germline ends. This CDR3 region has 14 residues. In nucleotides, the CDR3 is TGCAGTGCTAGAGGCCGGCGGGCCAGCGAGACCCAGTACTTC. It specifies CSARGRRASETQYF.

Concerning this clonotype: A much bigger clone sits one base away, suggesting this may be a read error. The V call is TRBV5-1, the J call TRBJ2-3, with D possibly matching TRBD1 (6 bases). The CDR3 has 15 amino acids. Per the germline V gene, CDR1 is SGHRS and CDR2 is YFSETQ. DNA for the CDR3: TGCGCCAGCAGCTTGGGGACAGCCCTCACAGGTACGCAGTATTTT. Translation gives CASSLGTALTGTQYF.

This clonotype was seen only once. CDR3 in amino acids: CASSLASPSYNEQYF. The CDR3 DNA sequence: TGCGCCAGCAGCCTCGCATCCCCCTCCTACAATGAGCAGTACTTC. The chain joins TRBV5-1 to TRBJ2-7; no firm D call. V shed 4 bases and J shed 7 bases, with 21 bases lying between them. The CDR3 spans 15 residues. CDR1 and CDR2 from the germline V gene are SGHRS and YFSETQ.

This clonotype was seen a single time. A much larger clone is a single base away; this may be a read error. The chain links TRBV5-1 to TRBJ2-7; D remains ambiguous. Looked up from germline, CDR1 is SGHRS and CDR2 is YFSETQ. The V end lost 1 base, the J end lost 7 bases, and 12 bases lay between the germline ends. The CDR3 covers 13 residues. The CDR3 loop reads CASSLTLGNEQYF. CDR3 sequence (DNA): TGCGCCAGCAGCTTGACTCTGGGCAATGAGCAGTACTTC. The full variable domain, in which reference TRBV5-1 and TRBJ2-7 provide the parts outside the CDR3, is KAGVTQTPRYLIKTRGQQVTLSCSPISGHRSVSWYQQTPGQGLQFLFEYFSETQRNKGNFPGRFSGRQFSNSRSEMNVSTLELGDSALYLCASSLTLGNEQYFGPGTRLTVT.

In its sample, this clonotype was seen a few times. The chain links TRBV18 to TRBJ1-5; 8 nucleotides agree with TRBD1. The CDR3 has 14 residues. CDR1 is KGHSH, CDR2 LQKENI, per germline. J was trimmed by 5 bases and V by 4 bases; bases with no gene match: 4. CDR3 residues: CASSLTTGDQPQHF. DNA of the CDR3: TGTGCCAGCTCACTGACGACAGGGGATCAGCCCCAGCATTTT.

On this clonotype itself: With a much larger clone just one base away, this may be a read error. CDR3 nucleotides: TGCAGCGTTGTCTGGACAGGGGTCCACGAGCAGTACTTC. Its translation: CSVVWTGVHEQYF. The V call is TRBV29-1, the J call TRBJ2-5; 9 bases match TRBD1. The end of the DNA is better explained by TRBJ2-7, so the J call may be wrong. The CDR3 loop spans 13 amino acids. Germline CDR1 SQVTM, CDR2 ANQGSEA.

The V and J genes are TRBV5-1 and TRBJ2-5; D might be TRBD1 or TRBD2, each matching 5 bases. The germline CDR1 and CDR2 sequences are SGHRS and YFSETQ. The V end lost 0 bases, the J end lost 5 bases, and 11 bases lay between the germline ends. The CDR3 spans 14 residues. The CDR3 region is CASSLVAREETQYF. CDR3 DNA: TGCGCCAGCAGCTTGGTGGCCAGGGAGGAGACCCAGTACTTC.

This clonotype was detected many times. This sequence joins TRBV29-1 and TRBJ2-3; 11 bases are shared with TRBD2. CDR3 length: 15 amino acids. Germline V gene sequence: CDR1 SQVTM, CDR2 ANQGSEA. The V and J ends lost 7 bases and 0 bases, in that order; junction bases with no gene match: 6. In DNA, the CDR3 is TGCAGCGGCGTTCTAGCGGGGGGCAGCACAGATACGCAGTATTTT. As protein: CSGVLAGGSTDTQYF.